These 13 T cell receptor beta chains share one sample of origin, sequenced in a study of cytomegalovirus exposure and HLA in healthy donors. Primers: 60 Vbeta forward and 13 Jbeta reverse. The method was immunoSEQ multiplex PCR; TCRdb's version includes in-frame clones alone and lacks a portion of them. The table lists some 120,000 clones, roughly 80% of them singletons. Sequencing was carried out using PBMCs. These TCRs come from a man aged 25-45 years in good health and CMV-seropositive.

This clone was seen once. The CDR3 sequence is CATSPGQGTLTDTQYF. Written as DNA, the CDR3 is TGCGCCACAAGCCCGGGACAGGGCACTCTCACAGATACGCAGTATTTT. The rearrangement joins TRBV5-1 to TRBJ2-3; 9 bases line up with TRBD1. CDR1 and CDR2 (germline): SGHRS, YFSETQ. V was pared by 9 bases and J by 2 bases, with 13 bases of the junction left unmatched. The CDR3 is 16 amino acids.

The chain recombines TRBV5-1 with TRBJ2-5, with 7 bases lining up with TRBD2. This CDR3 is built from 14 residues. V lost 4 bases, J lost 2 bases, and 5 bases stayed unmatched. CDR1 is SGHRS, CDR2 YFSETQ, per germline. The CDR3 nucleotides are TGCGCCAGCAGCGTCGGGGACTATCAAGAGACCCAGTACTTC. This gives the protein CASSVGDYQETQYF. The whole variable domain, remainder taken from reference TRBV5-1 and TRBJ2-5, is KAGVTQTPRYLIKTRGQQVTLSCSPISGHRSVSWYQQTPGQGLQFLFEYFSETQRNKGNFPGRFSGRQFSNSRSEMNVSTLELGDSALYLCASSVGDYQETQYFGPGTRLLVL.

The chain links TRBV28 to TRBJ2-5, with TRBD1 identical over 9 bases. The CDR3 extends over 15 amino acids. CDR1 is MDHEN, CDR2 SYDVKM, per germline. Unmatched junction bases numbered 9, after V lost 5 bases and J lost 5 bases. The CDR3 DNA sequence: TGTGCCAGCAGTCTAACAGGGGGCGCTTGGGAGACCCAGTACTTC. Amino acid sequence: CASSLTGGAWETQYF.

The chain couples TRBV2 to TRBJ2-3; TRBD2 might be the D (5 bases). The CDR3 is made up of 14 amino acids. V shed 3 bases and J shed 2 bases, with 9 bases lying between them. Germline CDR1 reads SNHLY; CDR2 reads FYNNEI. The CDR3 region is CASSDRDITDTQYF. CDR3 in DNA: TGTGCCAGCAGTGACCGGGATATCACAGATACGCAGTATTTT.

This chain connects TRBV11-3 to TRBJ1-1, with D unresolved. The CDR3 has 15 residues. The germline V gene has CDR1 SGHNT and CDR2 YENEEA. Trimming shortened V by 1 base and J by 4 bases, and 13 bases separated the two germline ends. In nucleotides, the CDR3 is TGTGCCAGCAGCTTAGTAGCGACCCTGGGCACTGAAGCTTTCTTT. The encoded protein is CASSLVATLGTEAFF.

The rearrangement joins TRBV18 to TRBJ2-2, with 7 bases fitting TRBD2. This CDR3 is 16 amino acids long. V was clipped by 4 bases and J by 7 bases; unmatched bases: 12. Germline values: CDR1 KGHSH, CDR2 LQKENI. The CDR3 reads CASSLPWRELGGELFF. The DNA for the CDR3 is TGTGCCAGCTCACTCCCATGGCGGGAGCTAGGCGGGGAGCTGTTTTTT.

The chain carries TRBV18 and TRBJ1-2; unclear D gene. CDR3 size: 17 residues. CDR1 and CDR2 from the germline V gene are KGHSH and LQKENI. Between the trimmed V and J ends, which lost 2 bases and 1 base, there was a span of 17 bases. The CDR3 DNA follows: TGTGCCAGCTCACCATTCCCCCCTCAGGAATATAACTATGGCTACACCTTC. As protein: CASSPFPPQEYNYGYTF.

The chain is built from TRBV15 and TRBJ1-4, with 12 bases aligning to TRBD1. The CDR3 runs to 14 residues. J was trimmed by 4 bases and V by 8 bases; bases with no gene match: 2. Germline V gene data show CDR1 as LNHNV and CDR2 as YYDKDF (reference sequence). The chain's CDR3 is CATGTGGLNEKLFF. The CDR3 DNA reads TGTGCCACCGGGACAGGGGGCCTTAATGAAAAACTGTTTTTT.

This chain links TRBV13 with TRBJ1-2, with 8 bases that match TRBD1. This CDR3 spans 15 amino acids. Trimming at V came to 5 bases and at J to 4 bases, leaving 9 bases not matched to a gene. Germline CDR1 is PRHDT and CDR2 is FYEKMQ (reference sequence). In nucleotides, the CDR3 is TGTGCCAGCAGCCCCCGGGACAGGCATCTCTATGGCTACACCTTC. Translating gives CASSPRDRHLYGYTF.

The sample holds a few counts of this clone. The chain employs TRBV19 and TRBJ1-1, with TRBD1 as a possible D gene (6 bases). Germline V gene lookup returns CDR1 LNHDA and CDR2 SQIVND (reference sequence). Between the trimmed V and J ends, which lost 7 bases and 1 base, there was a span of 7 bases. This CDR3 contains 12 residues. CDR3 DNA sequence: TGTGCCAGTAAGGACAGGAACACTGAAGCTTTCTTT. This encodes CASKDRNTEAFF. Full variable domain (missing parts from reference TRBV19 and TRBJ1-1): DGGITQSPKYLFRKEGQNVTLSCEQNLNHDAMYWYRQDPGQGLRLIYYSQIVNDFQKGDIAEGYSVSREKKESFPLTVTSAQKNPTAFYLCASKDRNTEAFFGQGTRLTVV.

V gene TRBV7-9 combines with J gene TRBJ2-7; 16 nucleotides line up with TRBD2. CDR1 and CDR2 from the germline V gene are SEHNR and FQNEAQ (reference sequence). The trim removed 5 bases at V and 5 bases at J, leaving 15 bases unmatched. The CDR3 consists of 19 residues. CDR3 residues: CASSPPWGLAGGLRDEQYF. The CDR3 DNA reads TGTGCCAGCAGCCCCCCCTGGGGACTAGCGGGGGGGTTACGCGACGAGCAGTACTTC.

This clone was found a few times. The chain recombines TRBV5-6 with TRBJ1-1; D possibly corresponds to TRBD1 (5 bases). Trimming pared 5 bases from V and 3 bases from J, leaving 14 bases between. The CDR3 sequence is 14 residues long. Germline CDR1 SGHDT, CDR2 YYEEEE. The CDR3 here is CASRFAGEDTEAFF. CDR3 nucleotides: TGTGCCAGCAGATTTGCGGGGGAGGACACTGAAGCTTTCTTT.

The chain recombines TRBV5-1 with TRBJ1-4; no clear D. Germline V CDR1 and CDR2: SGHRS, YFSETQ. Trimming pared 0 bases from V and 4 bases from J, leaving 16 bases between. The CDR3 has 17 amino acids. In DNA, the CDR3 is TGCGCCAGCAGCTTGGGTATCGTTGCAGATATTAATGAAAAACTGTTTTTT. This gives the protein CASSLGIVADINEKLFF.